The source of this TCR beta chain is a study of regulatory T cells in long-lasting Graves disease. Regarding the study as a whole: With a small sample size, accuracy may have been reduced.

Time point defined: persistent/refractory GD, antithyroid drugs over 5 years with positive TRAb. From RNA extracted from PBMCs, the TCR library was made. Arm-PCR of CDR3 regions with iRepertoire HTBI primers generated TCR beta libraries. Using its own MiXCR run on the multiplex PCR reads, TCRdb lists one record per CDR3 protein. The table lists approximately 440,000 distinct CDR3 sequences, less than 25% of them singletons. A word on this clonotype: As yet, its antigen is unknown.

This specimen consisted of peripheral blood mononuclear cells (PBMCs), obtained when the disease was refractory, from a patient treated with antithyroid drugs. The receptor was isolated from a female donor with Graves disease.

As DNA, the CDR3 is TGCGCCAGCAGCGTGCAAAAGAACACCGGGGAGCTGTTTTTT. Amino acids: CASSVQKNTGELFF. J is TRBJ2-2 and V is TRBV5-1; D is unclear. CDR3 length: 14 amino acids. V was trimmed by 4 bases and J by 1 base, leaving 8 bases between them. CDR1 and CDR2 (germline): SGHRS, YFSETQ.